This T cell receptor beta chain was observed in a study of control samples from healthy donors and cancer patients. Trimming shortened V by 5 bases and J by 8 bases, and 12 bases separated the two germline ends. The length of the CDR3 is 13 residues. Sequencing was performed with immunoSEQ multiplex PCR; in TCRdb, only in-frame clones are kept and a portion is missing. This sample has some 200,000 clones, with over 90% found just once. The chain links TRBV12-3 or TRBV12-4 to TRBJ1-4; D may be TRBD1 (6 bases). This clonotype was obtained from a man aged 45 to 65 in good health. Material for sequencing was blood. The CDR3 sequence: CASSRGIGEKLFF. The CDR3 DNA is TGTGCCAGCAGTAGGGGGATAGGGGAAAAACTGTTTTTT.